The T cell receptor beta chain under discussion was sequenced for a study of identical twins' blood T cells. Sample barcodes were added at both library ends during cDNA synthesis. TCRdb re-called the 5' RACE reads with MiXCR, one entry per CDR3 protein. The sample holds roughly 1,200 distinct CDR3 sequences, nearly 85% seen once. Study-wide findings and caveats: Each donor's most abundant TCRbeta clonotypes shared more CDR3 sequences with her twin than unrelated donors. Shared CDR3 clonotype counts tracked mainly the product of cloneset sizes.

Germline V lookup: CDR1 DFQATT, CDR2 SNEGSKA (reference sequence). The CDR3 covers 13 residues. Trimming removed 6 bases at V and 8 bases at J, with 19 bases between. In regard to this clonotype: What it binds is unknown.

The TCR was taken from a woman aged 18-49 years in good health. This chain joins TRBV20-1 and TRBJ1-2; a possible D gene is TRBD1 (5 bases). Material: PBMCs. The CDR3: CSAPDRDFEGYTF. CDR3 nucleotide sequence: TGCAGTGCCCCAGACAGAGACTTCGAAGGCTACACCTTC.